This T cell receptor beta chain came from a study of T cells in Graves' hyperthyroidism and ophthalmopathy. Using RNA transcripts as the source, TCR beta CDR3 regions were amplified. Using the HTBI primer set, a first-round RT-PCR was run on the TCR CDR3. One entry per CDR3 protein, called by TCRdb with MiXCR from the multiplex PCR reads. Of fewer than 900,000 distinct CDR3 sequences in the sample, approximately 19% were seen once. The hyperthyroidism patients had all been newly diagnosed, and their disease duration was under 2 months. Their ages ranged from 18 to 65 years. Uncontrolled infection, other autoimmune disease, pregnancy and lactation each barred patients from inclusion. The blood sample predates any ophthalmopathy symptoms, coming from first hyperthyroidism diagnosis. A roughly 10 ml volume of fresh peripheral blood provided the PBMCs. The V end was cut by 7 bases, the J end by 7 bases, with 19 bases between. The CDR3 runs 14 residues.

Sequenced input: blood. The gene calls are TRBV12-3 or TRBV12-4 and TRBJ1-2; D call uncertain. The sequence was collected from a woman aged 45 to 65 with Graves' hyperthyroidism that later progressed to Graves' ophthalmopathy. CDR3 protein: CASTTADMFFGYTF. DNA of the CDR3: TGTGCCAGCACCACCGCCGACATGTTTTTTGGCTACACCTTC.